The T cell receptor (beta chain) under discussion was sequenced for a study of blood T cells in healthy people across ages. Study-wide points: Long-lived donors carried more naive CD4+ cells and greater diversity than aged donors.

The use of a sample-barcoded 5' primer and a J-beta primer mix characterized a second PCR of roughly 6 to 12 cycles. The template-switch adaptor was a 5' adaptor with 12 random nucleotides. It tagged each cDNA molecule. TCRdb ran MiXCR on the 5' RACE reads and lists one entry per CDR3 protein. The table has 600,000 to 850,000 distinct CDR3 sequences, around 40% seen once. At least ten counts were recorded for this clonotype. The target antigen is unknown. The CDR3 is made up of 13 amino acids. V was clipped by 2 bases and J by 6 bases, with 14 bases between them. From germline, CDR1 is SQVTM and CDR2 ANQGSEA.

The source is a woman aged 55-70 years in good health. The chain combines TRBV29-1 with TRBJ2-7; tentatively, D is TRBD1 (6 bases). What was sequenced was blood. CDR3 DNA sequence: TGCAGCGTTGAACGGCAGGGGTTGGGCGAGCAGTACTTC. Protein: CSVERQGLGEQYF.